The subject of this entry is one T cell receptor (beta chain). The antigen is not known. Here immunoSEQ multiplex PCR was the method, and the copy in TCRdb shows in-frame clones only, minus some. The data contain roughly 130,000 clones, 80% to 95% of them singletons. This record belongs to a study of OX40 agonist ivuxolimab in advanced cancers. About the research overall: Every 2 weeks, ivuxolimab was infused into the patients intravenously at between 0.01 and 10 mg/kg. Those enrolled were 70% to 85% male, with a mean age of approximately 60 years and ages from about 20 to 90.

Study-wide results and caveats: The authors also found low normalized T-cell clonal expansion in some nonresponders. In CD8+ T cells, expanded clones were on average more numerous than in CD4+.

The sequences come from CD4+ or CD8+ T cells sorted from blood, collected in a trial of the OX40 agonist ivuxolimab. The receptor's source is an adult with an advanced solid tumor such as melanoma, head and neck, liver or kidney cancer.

The CDR3 is CATSRDGGPNTGETQYF. Here the CDR3 DNA reads TGTGCCACCAGCAGAGATGGTGGACCTAACACCGGAGAGACCCAGTACTTC. The chain recombines TRBV15 with TRBJ2-5; the D is unclear. The ends were cut back, 0 bases at V and 4 bases at J, with 18 bases in the middle. Germline-derived CDR1 and CDR2 are LNHNV and YYDKDF (reference sequence). The length of the CDR3 is 17 residues.